The present T cell receptor beta chain was sequenced within a study of beta chain features in type 1 diabetes. The study, taken as a whole, reports: Sampled from patients, naive, central memory and Treg TCRB repertoires appeared more similar than those sampled from healthy donors.

This clone was counted only a few times. Its target is unknown. Since all of the isolated RNA was reverse transcribed, expressed TCRB transcripts were what got sequenced. TCRdb's copy holds only in-frame clones and misses some; the assay was immunoSEQ multiplex PCR. Here the sample spans around 300,000 clones, 11% being singletons. V lost 4 bases to trimming and J lost 4 bases, with 21 bases between them. Germline CDR1 and CDR2: SGHRS and YFSETQ. The CDR3 spans 17 residues. The sample was naive CD4+ T cells from blood. This chain joins TRBV5-1 and TRBJ2-1; the D gene is possibly TRBD2 (6 bases). The TCR comes from a woman aged 30 to 39 in good health. The chain's CDR3 is CASSTRGGGTLYNEQFF. The DNA for the CDR3 is TGCGCCAGCAGCACCCGGGGAGGAGGAACCCTATACAATGAGCAGTTCTTC.